The present TCR beta chain was sequenced within a study of early T cells in non-severe SARS-CoV-2 infection. For the study at large: The sequenced material was bulk RNA from unsorted whole blood, and its chains were unpaired.

Each cDNA molecule carried a unique molecular identifier. TCRdb used MiXCR to reprocess the 5' RACE reads, holding one entry per CDR3 protein. The repertoire holds about 62,000 distinct CDR3 sequences, about 9.9% seen once, with 1.2% in the top ten. Regarding the study as a whole: VDJdb-based annotation leaned toward anti-spike CD8 responses and missed private and CD4 specificities.

V lost 3 bases and J lost 9, with 16 bases in between. CDR3 length: 15 residues. Germline CDR1 reads SGHDT; CDR2 reads YYEEEE. In this sample, this clonotype turned up a few times. The antigen is unknown. The gene calls are TRBV5-6 and TRBJ1-6; D call uncertain. The source of this sequence is an adult who was a healthcare worker with PCR-confirmed SARS-CoV-2 infection or an uninfected control (not recorded which). The sample was whole blood. As DNA, the CDR3 is TGTGCCAGCAGCTGGGGATTAACCGAAGGTTCACCCCTCCACTTT. As protein: CASSWGLTEGSPLHF.